At least ten counts were recorded for the clone carrying this T cell receptor beta chain. The entry originates in a study of T-cell reconstitution after alpha-beta-depleted transplantation in children. Using unique molecular identifiers, the investigators prepared the TCRbeta library. MiXCR, applied by TCRdb to the PCR reads, yields one record per CDR3 protein. The table has more than 85,000 distinct CDR3 sequences, 10% seen once. The CDR3 runs to 14 residues. The germline V and J ends were trimmed by 4 bases and 8 bases, with 15 bases remaining between them. From germline, CDR1 is SGHKS and CDR2 YYEKEE (reference sequence).

The origin of this receptor is a human donor who donated a stem cell graft to a child with acute lymphoblastic leukemia. J is TRBJ1-4 and V is TRBV5-5; no clear D gene. The sample here was PBMCs from the stem cell graft donor, taken from the stem cell graft. CDR3 loop: CASSPRWEWEKLFF. As DNA, the CDR3 is TGTGCCAGCAGCCCTCGGTGGGAGTGGGAAAAACTGTTTTTT.